The rows below give T cell receptor beta chains drawn from one sample of a study of cytotoxic CD8 clonotypes in ibrutinib-treated CLL. This table comes from immunoSEQ multiplex PCR, and its TCRdb copy is limited to in-frame clones, with some not included. The sample shows over 6,500 clones, around 70% of them seen only once. Sequenced here: PBMCs, sampled before ibrutinib treatment. The receptors were gathered from a human donor with chronic lymphocytic leukemia. Both conserved end residues are trimmed from each CDR3.

>TRBV10-1|11|TRBJ2-1
ASMDGGANEQF
>TRBV27|12|TRBJ1-5
ATSSPDSNQPQH
>TRBV6-5|11|TRBJ2-1
ASFGRGNNEQF
>TRBV2|11|TRBJ1-1
ASSLLQDTEAF
>TRBV28|10|TRBJ1-6
ASSSLRSPLH
>TRBV5-8|10|TRBJ1-2
ASSLSGPGYT
>TRBV2|11|TRBJ1-2
ASSPTGTYGYT
>TRBV7-9|12|TRBJ1-2
ASSDRDGNYGYT
>TRBV2|13|TRBJ2-1
ASRRGLAVYNEQF
>TRBV4-2|12|TRBJ2-5
ASSQDYVGETQY
>TRBV29-1|9|TRBJ2-2
SVGGTGELF
>TRBV9|15|TRBJ2-4
ASSVGLLAGAGNIQY
>TRBV21-1|14|TRBJ1-2
ASSKEAGGTNYGYT
>TRBV19|12|TRBJ1-2
ASNPFRGGYGYT
>TRBV4-2|13|TRBJ1-1
ASSQDRSSNTEAF
>TRBV5-1|12|TRBJ2-5
ASSPLGQQETQY
>TRBV19|14|TRBJ1-4
ASSIGRQGTGEKLF
>TRBV6-5|12|TRBJ1-2
ASRPGTGVYGYT
>TRBV11-2|14|TRBJ1-6
ASSLRGRGINSPLH
>TRBV27|14|TRBJ1-4
ASRPTGGATNEKLF
>TRBV4-2|12|TRBJ1-2
ASSLAGDNYGYT
>TRBV4-1|13|TRBJ2-7
ASSQVGGVRNEQY
>TRBV5-1|14|TRBJ2-2
ASSFTQGRRTGELF
>TRBV5-1|12|TRBJ2-7
ASSGTSSSYEQY
>TRBV19|11|TRBJ2-5
ASSIPQQETQY
>TRBV5-1|10|TRBJ2-7
ASSLAPYEQY
>TRBV7-9|10|TRBJ2-2
ASSPTFWGLF
>TRBV4-1|14|TRBJ1-3
ASSLAGGPTGNTIY
>TRBV4-1|15|TRBJ1-6
ASSQDIRRGSGSPLH
>TRBV28|11|TRBJ2-7
ASRRSGPVGQY
>TRBV5-1|11|TRBJ2-7
ASSFHGPYEQY
>TRBV5-5|10|TRBJ2-7
ASSRDSYEQY
>TRBV11-2|10|TRBJ1-1
ASSSRHVQAF
>TRBV6-1|13|TRBJ2-7
ASSEVGAAFYEQY
>TRBV9|12|TRBJ2-7
ASSGGRGRHEQY
>TRBV18|15|TRBJ2-5
ASSPEGPGRGQETQY
>TRBV19|12|TRBJ2-1
ASEREMTYNEQF
>TRBV7-2|15|TRBJ2-1
ASSIEDGRVGGNEQF
>TRBV7-9|15|TRBJ1-1
ASSLLWTGRFNTEAF
>TRBV9|15|TRBJ2-1
ASSVAPPGELRNEQF
>TRBV11-2|16|TRBJ1-5
ASSEGRGAGYSNQPQH
>TRBV27|12|TRBJ1-6
ASSFYQINSPLH
>TRBV18|12|TRBJ1-5
ASAGSEGNQPQH